This paragraph covers one T cell receptor (beta chain) sequence. In the original analysis: Amplified reference gene primers provided the basis for estimating nucleated cell counts. TCRdb's table, derived via immunoSEQ multiplex PCR, lists solely in-frame clones and lacks some. That table supplies the V and J calls and clone size; D and trimming were determined from the DNA. This sample has over 45,000 clones, with 75% to 95% found just once. After removal of 1 base from V and 1 base from J, the junction contained 3 bases not matched to a gene. Germline CDR1 is LNHDA and CDR2 is SQIVND (reference sequence). CDR3 length: 15 residues. This sample stems from a study of blood T cell repertoires in COVID-19. In the study overall: Whether acute or convalescent, the COVID-19 samples came from the United States, Italy and Spain. T cells, B-cell-depleted T cells, or PBMCs provided the cDNA or gDNA that served as material.

The chain joins TRBV19 to TRBJ2-5; 7 bases are shared with TRBD1. The sequenced sample was peripheral blood. This clonotype was sampled from a man between 70 and 80 years old with acute or convalescent COVID-19. The CDR3, as DNA: TGTGCCAGTAGTATAGTTAAGGGGGCCCAAGAGACCCAGTACTTC. This sequence encodes CASSIVKGAQETQYF.